This T cell receptor beta chain was captured by sequencing in a study of CD8 T cells in ankylosing spondylitis. The study's findings and limits: Enrichment of disease-linked clones was reportedly significant in matched ankylosing spondylitis synovial fluid. Some of the motif variants had earlier been found in reactive arthritis patients' fluid and blood. CD8+ by phenotype, disease-linked clones were relatively rare in peripheral blood. Within ankylosing spondylitis blood, a TCR beta motif made up of seven to nine highly homologous variants appeared to be characteristic.

Germline loops: CDR1 SGHRS, CDR2 YFSETQ. This CDR3 region has 20 residues. V shed 0 bases, J shed 5 bases, and the junction held 17 bases outside the gene matches. This clonotype was detected a few times. Its target is unknown. Libraries for TCR beta were made by quantitative 5'-RACE with molecular barcodes. TCRdb ran MiXCR on the 5' RACE reads and lists one entry per CDR3 protein. Seen here are some 700,000 distinct CDR3 sequences, roughly 20% observed once, and the top ten hold 15% to 20%. The sequenced sample was blood, either unsorted or a sorted T cell fraction (not recorded which). The V call is TRBV5-1, the J call TRBJ2-3; 11 nucleotides agree with TRBD2. The clonotype was recovered from a male donor with ankylosing spondylitis. CDR3 amino acids: CASSLGSHTGTSGGGDTQYF. The CDR3 coding sequence is TGCGCCAGCAGCTTGGGCTCCCACACCGGGACTAGCGGCGGTGGAGATACGCAGTATTTT.